The text below deals with one T cell receptor beta chain. The target of this receptor is not known. Base quality data are lacking; no much larger clone is found one base away. This record belongs to a study of T cells in Graves' hyperthyroidism and ophthalmopathy (dated by TCRdb to between 2018 and 2021). With regard to the full study: Peripheral blood samples were taken at initial diagnosis, before any treatment was given. A discovery cohort of roughly 96 patients, roughly 43 with Graves' ophthalmopathy and over 55 with stable Graves' hyperthyroidism, was used to find distinguishing TCR V-J signatures. Prospective prediction of ophthalmopathy was tested in an independent validation cohort of some 19 hyperthyroidism patients and around 16 patients who later progressed to ophthalmopathy. The 100 discovery patients were randomly divided into training and test sets at a 7:3 ratio. In addition, the study compared T-cell repertoires in thyroid tissue and in blood from roughly six Graves' hyperthyroidism patients. Once sampling was done, hyperthyroidism patients were given methimazole at a starting dose of 30 mg daily, whereas ophthalmopathy patients were given high-dose intravenous methylprednisolone. TCR Vbeta CDR3 sequencing of 135 peripheral blood samples (fewer than 45 ophthalmopathy, over 70 hyperthyroidism and roughly 17 progressor patients) is reported in the paper.

The hyperthyroidism patients were between 18 and 65 years old and newly diagnosed, with a disease duration of less than 2 months. Patients with uncontrolled infections, other autoimmune diseases, pregnancy or lactation were excluded. Diagnoses relied on clinical symptoms, serum thyroxine and TRAb, thyroid ultrasound and orbital computed tomography. Blood from progressor patients was drawn when they were first diagnosed with hyperthyroidism, before any ophthalmopathy symptoms appeared. PBMCs were separated from 10 ml of fresh peripheral blood using Ficoll-Paque density gradient centrifugation. Patients classed as progressors first received a Graves' hyperthyroidism diagnosis and then went on to develop ophthalmopathy during follow-up. Total RNA was extracted using Trizol reagent, and RNA quality was assessed on an Agilent 2100 Bioanalyzer. Study-wide findings and limitations: In validation, progression to ophthalmopathy was predicted by the model with around 70% sensitivity and 72.22% specificity, a median of approximately 7.1 months before onset. Most expanded thyroid clonotypes (frequency above 0.001) were also detected in blood, a finding suggesting that blood repertoires may reflect thyroid immune responses. A 13 V-J signature model separated ophthalmopathy from stable hyperthyroidism, with nearly 90% sensitivity and 81.08% specificity in cross-validation and 80%/75% in testing. Sample size was not statistically predetermined, and investigators were not blinded to group allocation.

TCR beta CDR3 regions were amplified from RNA transcripts. For the first round of RT-PCR on the TCR CDR3, the HTBI primer set was used together with the Qiagen OneStep RT-PCR kit. Libraries were constructed in a second round of multiplex PCR, after which size selection and purification were performed. Libraries were sequenced paired-end with 100 bp reads on an Illumina HiSeq2000. The original pipeline was this. SOAPnuke was used to process the raw data, with reads discarded if the reads contained adapters or uncalled bases, had a mean Phred below 15, or lacked an exact constant-primer or identifier match. High-quality paired reads were merged with COPE v1.2.5, and unique nucleotide sequences were defined as clonotypes. MiTCR v1.1 was used to align clonotypes to the IMGT TRBV, TRBD and TRBJ reference segments. Analysis was restricted to V-J combinations with a frequency above 0.0001, which covered approximately 99% of repertoires. The TCS score was defined as F50 (clonal expansion) divided by E x V (chaos), with BLOSUM62-based TCRdist calculated between CDR3 peptides within each V-J. Welch's t-statistics and random forest reduced fewer than 550 V-J features to about 13, which were used in a naive Bayes classifier (R e1071). Using fastp at Q25 and MiXCR, TCRdb reprocessed the public reads and kept productive beta chains. Rows with a matching CDR3 protein are joined into one entry that keeps the most common DNA and genes. The V and J calls shown here were made by TCRdb, not taken from the authors' results. The sample contains some 300,000 distinct CDR3 sequences, about an eighth of them found a single time. The ten largest clones represent around 7.9% of the sample.

From its cysteine to its phenylalanine, the CDR3 spans 16 amino acids. The CDR3 DNA has 48 bases and is translated from base 1. The germline V and J ends show losses of 1 base and 7 bases respectively, and no gene match explains 10 bases of the junction. The CDR1 and CDR2 encoded by the germline V gene are LGHNA and YSLEER. Sequenced input: blood. The chain uses TRBV4-3 and TRBJ2-3, with TRBD2 matching 8 junction bases. The receptor was isolated from a woman aged 25 to 39 with Graves' hyperthyroidism that later progressed to Graves' ophthalmopathy. The sequenced DNA: TGCGCCAGCAGCCAAGTCTCTAGCGGGTGGGGGAATACGCAGTATTTT. This gives the protein CASSQVSSGWGNTQYF.